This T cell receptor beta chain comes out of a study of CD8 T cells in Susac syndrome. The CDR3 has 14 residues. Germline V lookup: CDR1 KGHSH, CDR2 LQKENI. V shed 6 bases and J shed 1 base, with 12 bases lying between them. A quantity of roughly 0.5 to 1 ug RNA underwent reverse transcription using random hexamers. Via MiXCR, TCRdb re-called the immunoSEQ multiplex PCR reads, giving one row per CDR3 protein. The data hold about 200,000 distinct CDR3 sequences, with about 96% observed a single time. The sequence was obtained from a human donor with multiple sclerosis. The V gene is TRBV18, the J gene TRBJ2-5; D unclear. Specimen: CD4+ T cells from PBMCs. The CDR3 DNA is TGTGCCAGCTCCCGAGGCGTCGGCCAAGAGACCCAGTACTTC. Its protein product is CASSRGVGQETQYF. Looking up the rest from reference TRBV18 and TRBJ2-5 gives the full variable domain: NAGVMQNPRHLVRRRGQEARLRCSPMKGHSHVYWYRQLPEEGLKFMVYLQKENIIDESGMPKERFSAEFPKEGPSILRIQQVVRGDSAAYFCASSRGVGQETQYFGPGTRLLVL.